This is a list of T cell receptor beta chains from one sample in a study of blood T cell repertoires in COVID-19. The protocol was immunoSEQ multiplex PCR, while the TCRdb copy is restricted to in-frame clones and leaves out a portion. This sample has 200,000 to 250,000 clones, with 75% to 85% found just once. Sequencing input: peripheral blood. Receptors originate from a woman aged 65 to 85 with acute or convalescent COVID-19. Each CDR3 is given with its conserved first and last residue. Expanded clones get a size class; other rows say once, few or many, or leave the size out.

cdr3_aa: CASSRDLNTEAFF
j_call: TRBJ1-1
v_call: TRBV7-9
clone_size: once

cdr3_aa: CASSDSGGSNQPQHF
j_call: TRBJ1-5
v_call: TRBV19
clone_size: .

cdr3_aa: CAWSAKDRFAYEQYF
j_call: TRBJ2-7
v_call: TRBV30
clone_size: .

cdr3_aa: CASGDSYGYTF
j_call: TRBJ1-2
v_call: TRBV2
clone_size: many

cdr3_aa: CATSDFSGNSPLHF
j_call: TRBJ1-6
v_call: TRBV24-1
clone_size: .

cdr3_aa: CASSEEEGAAEAFF
j_call: TRBJ1-1
v_call: TRBV6-1
clone_size: .

cdr3_aa: CASSWTGGYEQFF
j_call: TRBJ2-1
v_call: TRBV6-2/TRBV6-3
clone_size: .

cdr3_aa: CASSENGLAGIRNTGELFF
j_call: TRBJ2-2
v_call: TRBV2
clone_size: .

cdr3_aa: CASSLGLVGELFF
j_call: TRBJ2-2
v_call: TRBV7-8
clone_size: .

cdr3_aa: CASSVGQGIGSPLHF
j_call: TRBJ1-6
v_call: TRBV9
clone_size: once

cdr3_aa: CSVEVGTALLGTEAFF
j_call: TRBJ1-1
v_call: TRBV29-1
clone_size: .

cdr3_aa: CASLAGTNTGELFF
j_call: TRBJ2-2
v_call: TRBV27
clone_size: few

cdr3_aa: CAWSVGGYSNQPQHF
j_call: TRBJ1-5
v_call: TRBV30
clone_size: .

cdr3_aa: CASSEGGNYGYTF
j_call: TRBJ1-2
v_call: TRBV10-2
clone_size: .

cdr3_aa: CAWSDDRGIANQPQHF
j_call: TRBJ1-5
v_call: TRBV30
clone_size: .

cdr3_aa: CASSQDRSGAYNEQFF
j_call: TRBJ2-1
v_call: TRBV4-1
clone_size: .

cdr3_aa: CATSDRNYGYTF
j_call: TRBJ1-2
v_call: TRBV24-1
clone_size: .